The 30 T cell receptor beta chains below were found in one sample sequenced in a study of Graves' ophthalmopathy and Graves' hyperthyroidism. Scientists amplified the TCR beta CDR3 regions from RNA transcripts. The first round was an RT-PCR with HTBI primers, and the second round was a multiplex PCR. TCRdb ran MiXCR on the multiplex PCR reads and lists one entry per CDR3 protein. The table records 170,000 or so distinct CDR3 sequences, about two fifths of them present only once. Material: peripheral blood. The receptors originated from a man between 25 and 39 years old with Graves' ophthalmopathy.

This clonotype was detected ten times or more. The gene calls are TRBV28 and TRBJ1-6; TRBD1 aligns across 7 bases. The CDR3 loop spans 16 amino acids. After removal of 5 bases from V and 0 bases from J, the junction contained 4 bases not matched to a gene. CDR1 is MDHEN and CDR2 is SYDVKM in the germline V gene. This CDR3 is CASSPSGGSYNSPLHF. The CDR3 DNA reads TGTGCCAGCAGTCCATCAGGGGGCTCCTATAATTCACCCCTCCACTTT.

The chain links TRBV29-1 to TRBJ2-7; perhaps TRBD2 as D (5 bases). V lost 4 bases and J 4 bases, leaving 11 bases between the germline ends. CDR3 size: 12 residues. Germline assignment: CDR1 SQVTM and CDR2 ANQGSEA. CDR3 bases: TGCAGCGTTGTCGAGGCGGGTTACGAGCAGTACTTC. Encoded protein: CSVVEAGYEQYF.

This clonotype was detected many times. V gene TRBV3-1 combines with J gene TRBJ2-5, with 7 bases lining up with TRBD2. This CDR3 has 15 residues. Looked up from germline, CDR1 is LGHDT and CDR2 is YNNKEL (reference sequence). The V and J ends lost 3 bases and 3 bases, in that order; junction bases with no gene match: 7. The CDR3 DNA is TGTGCCAGCAGCCAGTCGAGCGGGAATAAAGAGACCCAGTACTTC. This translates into CASSQSSGNKETQYF.

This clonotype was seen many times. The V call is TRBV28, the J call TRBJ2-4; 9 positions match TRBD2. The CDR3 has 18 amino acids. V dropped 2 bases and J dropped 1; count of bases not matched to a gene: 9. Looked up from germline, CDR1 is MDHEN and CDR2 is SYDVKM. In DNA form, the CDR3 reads TGTGCCAGCAGTTTACCTAGCGGGAAATGGACTGCCAAAAACATTCAGTACTTC. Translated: CASSLPSGKWTAKNIQYF.

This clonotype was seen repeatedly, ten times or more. In nucleotides, the CDR3 is TGTGCCAGCAGTTTGCGACCGAACACTGAAGCTTTCTTT. It codes for CASSLRPNTEAFF. The V call is TRBV27, the J call TRBJ1-1, with no clear D. Trimming took off 3 bases at V and 1 base at J, with 6 bases between the two ends. This CDR3 is 13 amino acids long. The germline V gene has CDR1 MNHEY and CDR2 SMNVEV (reference sequence).

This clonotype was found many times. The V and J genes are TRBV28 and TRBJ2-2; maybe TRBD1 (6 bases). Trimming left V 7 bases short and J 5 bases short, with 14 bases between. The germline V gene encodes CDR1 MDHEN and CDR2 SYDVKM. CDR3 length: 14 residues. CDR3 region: CASNGQKATGELFF. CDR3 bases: TGTGCCAGCAACGGACAGAAGGCGACCGGGGAGCTGTTTTTT.

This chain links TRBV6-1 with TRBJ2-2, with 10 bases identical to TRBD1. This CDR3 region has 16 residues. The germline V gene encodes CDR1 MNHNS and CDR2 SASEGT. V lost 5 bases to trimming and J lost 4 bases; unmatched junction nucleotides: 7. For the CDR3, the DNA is TGTGCCAGCAGTCAAGGACAGGGGGTGATCACCGGGGAGCTGTTTTTT. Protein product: CASSQGQGVITGELFF.

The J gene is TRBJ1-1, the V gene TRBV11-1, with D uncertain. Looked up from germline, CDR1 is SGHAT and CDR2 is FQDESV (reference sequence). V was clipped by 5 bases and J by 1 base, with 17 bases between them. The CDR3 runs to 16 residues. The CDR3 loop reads CASSPIMFSQNTEAFF. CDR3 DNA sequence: TGTGCCAGCAGCCCCATTATGTTCTCCCAGAACACTGAAGCTTTCTTT.

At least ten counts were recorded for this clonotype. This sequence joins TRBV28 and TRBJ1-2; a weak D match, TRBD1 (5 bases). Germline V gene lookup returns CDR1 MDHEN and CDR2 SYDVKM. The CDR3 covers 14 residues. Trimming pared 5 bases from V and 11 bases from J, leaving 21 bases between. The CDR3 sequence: CASSHTHRPSGYTF. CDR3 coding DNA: TGTGCCAGCAGTCACACCCACAGGCCAAGTGGGTACACCTTC.

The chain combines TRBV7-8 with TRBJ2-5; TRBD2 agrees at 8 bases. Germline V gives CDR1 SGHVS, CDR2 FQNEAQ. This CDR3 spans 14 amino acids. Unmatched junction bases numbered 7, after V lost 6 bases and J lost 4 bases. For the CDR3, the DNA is TGTGCCAGCAGTTTCTGGCTAGCGGGAGAGACCCAGTACTTC. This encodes CASSFWLAGETQYF.

The CDR3 protein is CASRGLALETQYF. CDR3 nucleotide sequence: TGTGCCAGCAGGGGACTAGCGCTAGAGACCCAGTACTTC. The rearrangement joins TRBV5-8 to TRBJ2-5; 10 bases fit TRBD2. This CDR3 has 13 amino acids. V shed 5 bases and J 4 bases; nucleotides not matched to a gene: 2. Germline assignment: CDR1 SGHTS and CDR2 YDEGEE.

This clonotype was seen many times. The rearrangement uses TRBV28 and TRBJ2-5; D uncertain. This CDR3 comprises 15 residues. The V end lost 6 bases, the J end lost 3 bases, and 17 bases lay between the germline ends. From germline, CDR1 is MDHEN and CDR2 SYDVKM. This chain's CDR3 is CASRDTRLGKETQYF. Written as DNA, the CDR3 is TGTGCCAGCAGAGATACGCGGTTAGGTAAAGAGACCCAGTACTTC. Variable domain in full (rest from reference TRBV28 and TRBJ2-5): DVKVTQSSRYLVKRTGEKVFLECVQDMDHENMFWYRQDPGLGLRLIYFSYDVKMKEKGDIPEGYSVSREKKERFSLILESASTNQTSMYLCASRDTRLGKETQYFGPGTRLLVL.

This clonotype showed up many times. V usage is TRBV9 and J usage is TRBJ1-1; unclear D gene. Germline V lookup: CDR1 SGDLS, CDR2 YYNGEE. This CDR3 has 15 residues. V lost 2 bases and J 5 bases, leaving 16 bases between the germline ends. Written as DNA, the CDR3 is TGTGCCAGCAGCGTGGACGGCCCGCCGGGGACTGAAGCTTTCTTT. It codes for CASSVDGPPGTEAFF.

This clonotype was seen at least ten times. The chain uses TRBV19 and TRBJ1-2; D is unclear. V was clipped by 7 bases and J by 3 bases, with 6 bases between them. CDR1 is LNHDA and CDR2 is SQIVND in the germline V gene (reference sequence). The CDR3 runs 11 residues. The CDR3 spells CASTGDYGYTF. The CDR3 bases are TGTGCCAGTACAGGAGACTATGGCTACACCTTC.

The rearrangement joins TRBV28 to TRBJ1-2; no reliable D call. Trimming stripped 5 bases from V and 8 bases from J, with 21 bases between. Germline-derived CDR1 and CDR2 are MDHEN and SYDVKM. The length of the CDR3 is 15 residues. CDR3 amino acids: CASSLLPTEFSGYTF. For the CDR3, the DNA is TGTGCCAGCAGTCTCTTACCGACGGAGTTTTCAGGCTACACCTTC.

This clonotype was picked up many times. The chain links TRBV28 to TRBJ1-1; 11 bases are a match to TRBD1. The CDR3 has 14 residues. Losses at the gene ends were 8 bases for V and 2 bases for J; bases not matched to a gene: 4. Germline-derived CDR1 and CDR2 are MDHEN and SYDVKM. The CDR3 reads CASRDRGENTEAFF. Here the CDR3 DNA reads TGTGCCAGCCGGGACAGGGGGGAAAACACTGAAGCTTTCTTT.

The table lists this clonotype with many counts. CDR3: CASPGRVAQETQYF. CDR3 coding DNA: TGTGCCAGCCCCGGGCGAGTCGCCCAAGAGACCCAGTACTTC. The chain couples TRBV6-5 to TRBJ2-5; D is unresolved. Trimming pared 8 bases from V and 1 base from J, leaving 14 bases between. Germline-derived CDR1 and CDR2 are MNHEY and SVGAGI. The CDR3 is made up of 14 amino acids.

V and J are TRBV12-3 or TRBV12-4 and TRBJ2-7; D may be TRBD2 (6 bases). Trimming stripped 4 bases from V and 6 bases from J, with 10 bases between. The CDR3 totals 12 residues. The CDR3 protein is CASSSSAGEQYF. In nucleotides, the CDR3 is TGTGCCAGCAGTTCGTCAGCGGGCGAGCAGTACTTC.

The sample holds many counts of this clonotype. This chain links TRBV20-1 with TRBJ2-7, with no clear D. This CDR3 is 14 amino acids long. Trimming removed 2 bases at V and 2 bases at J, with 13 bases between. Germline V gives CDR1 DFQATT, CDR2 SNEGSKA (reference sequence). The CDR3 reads CSARRSRSPYEQYF. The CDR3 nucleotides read TGCAGTGCTAGAAGATCTAGGTCTCCCTACGAGCAGTACTTC.

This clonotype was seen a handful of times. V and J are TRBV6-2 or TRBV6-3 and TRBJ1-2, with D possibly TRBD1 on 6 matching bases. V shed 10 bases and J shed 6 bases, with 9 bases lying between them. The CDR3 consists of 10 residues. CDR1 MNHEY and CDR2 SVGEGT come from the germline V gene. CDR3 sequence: CATGDDGYTF. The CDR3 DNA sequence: TGTGCCACAGGGGACGATGGCTACACCTTC.

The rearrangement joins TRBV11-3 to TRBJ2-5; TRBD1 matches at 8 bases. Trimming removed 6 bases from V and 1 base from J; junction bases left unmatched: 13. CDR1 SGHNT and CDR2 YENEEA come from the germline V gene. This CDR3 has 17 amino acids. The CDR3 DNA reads TGTGCCAGCAGTTTTGCGGGACAGGCGAAATCCCAAGAGACCCAGTACTTC. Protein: CASSFAGQAKSQETQYF.

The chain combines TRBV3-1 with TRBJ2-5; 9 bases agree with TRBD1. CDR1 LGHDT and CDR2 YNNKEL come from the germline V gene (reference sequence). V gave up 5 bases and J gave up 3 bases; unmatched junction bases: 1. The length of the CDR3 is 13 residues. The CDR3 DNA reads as TGTGCCAGCAGCAGACAGGGGGAAGAGACCCAGTACTTC. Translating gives CASSRQGEETQYF.

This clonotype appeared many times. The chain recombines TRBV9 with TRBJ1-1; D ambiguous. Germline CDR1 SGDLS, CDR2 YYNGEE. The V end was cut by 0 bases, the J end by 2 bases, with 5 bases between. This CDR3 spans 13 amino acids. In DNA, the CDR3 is TGTGCCAGCAGCGTAGCTCAAAACACTGAAGCTTTCTTT. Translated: CASSVAQNTEAFF.

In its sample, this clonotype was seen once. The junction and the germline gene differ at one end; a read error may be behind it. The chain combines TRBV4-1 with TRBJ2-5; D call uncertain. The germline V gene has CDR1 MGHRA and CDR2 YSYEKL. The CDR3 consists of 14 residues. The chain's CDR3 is CASSHSGGQETQYF. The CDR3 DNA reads TGCGCTAGCAGCCATTCGGGTGGCCAAGAGACCCAGTACTTC.

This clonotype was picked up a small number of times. The CDR3 sequence: CASDPLQGGTEAFF. In DNA form, the CDR3 reads TGTGCCAGCGATCCTCTCCAGGGGGGCACTGAAGCTTTCTTT. The chain combines TRBV6-1 with TRBJ1-1; 7 positions match TRBD1. Germline CDR1 reads MNHNS; CDR2 reads SASEGT. This CDR3 region has 14 residues. Germline trimming cut 8 bases from V and 4 bases from J; bases unmatched to any gene: 10.

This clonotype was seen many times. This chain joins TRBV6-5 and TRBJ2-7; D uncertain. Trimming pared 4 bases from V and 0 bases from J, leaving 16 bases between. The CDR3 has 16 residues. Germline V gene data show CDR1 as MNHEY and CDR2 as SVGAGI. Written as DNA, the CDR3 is TGTGCCAGCAGTTTCGACACAACCAAACTCTCCTACGAGCAGTACTTC. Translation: CASSFDTTKLSYEQYF.

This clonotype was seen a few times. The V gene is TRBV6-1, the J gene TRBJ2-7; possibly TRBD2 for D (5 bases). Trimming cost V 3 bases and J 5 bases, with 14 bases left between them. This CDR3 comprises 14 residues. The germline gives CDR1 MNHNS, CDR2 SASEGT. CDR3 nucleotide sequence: TGTGCCAGCAGTGAGGAAACTAGGTACCACGAGCAGTACTTC. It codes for CASSEETRYHEQYF.

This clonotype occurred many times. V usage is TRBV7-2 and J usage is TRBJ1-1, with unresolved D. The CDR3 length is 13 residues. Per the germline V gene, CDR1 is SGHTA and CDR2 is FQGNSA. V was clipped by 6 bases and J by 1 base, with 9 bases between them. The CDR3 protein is CASRRGPNTEAFF. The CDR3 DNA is TGTGCCAGCAGACGAGGACCGAACACTGAAGCTTTCTTT.

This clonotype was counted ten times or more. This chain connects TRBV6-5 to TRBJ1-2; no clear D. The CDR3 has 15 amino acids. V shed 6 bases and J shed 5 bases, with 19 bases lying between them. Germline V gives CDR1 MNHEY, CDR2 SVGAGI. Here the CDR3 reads CASSPAVQLTYGYTF. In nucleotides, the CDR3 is TGTGCCAGCAGCCCCGCTGTCCAGCTTACTTATGGCTACACCTTC.

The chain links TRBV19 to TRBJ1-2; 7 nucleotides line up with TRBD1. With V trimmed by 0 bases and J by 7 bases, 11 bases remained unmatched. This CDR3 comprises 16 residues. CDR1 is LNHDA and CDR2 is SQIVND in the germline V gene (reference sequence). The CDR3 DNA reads TGTGCCAGTAGTATAGATCACCACGACAGGGCAAGTGGCTACACCTTC. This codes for CASSIDHHDRASGYTF. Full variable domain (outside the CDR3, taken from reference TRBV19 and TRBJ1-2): DGGITQSPKYLFRKEGQNVTLSCEQNLNHDAMYWYRQDPGQGLRLIYYSQIVNDFQKGDIAEGYSVSREKKESFPLTVTSAQKNPTAFYLCASSIDHHDRASGYTFGSGTRLTVV.